Following are 8 T cell receptor beta chains from one sample sequenced in a study of T cell repertoires in cytomegalovirus infection. These receptors have no identified antigens. MiXCR was run by TCRdb on the reads, yielding one entry per CDR3 protein. The data contain a few hundred thousand distinct CDR3 sequences, 40% of them singletons. This sample comprised cultured PBMCs, obtained from culture after CMV antigen stimulation. These receptors all come from a human donor in good health (CMV status not recorded). Some clones in this sample may be carry-over from other donors' samples.

The V call is TRBV27, the J call TRBJ2-5; possible D gene TRBD2, 5 bases. Trimming left V 6 bases short and J 1 base short, with 18 bases between. CDR3 length: 16 amino acids. CDR1 is MNHEY, CDR2 SMNVEV, per germline (reference sequence). DNA for the CDR3: TGTGCCAGCAGCCGGCGGCAGGAGGAGGTCCAAGAGACCCAGTACTTC. Its translation is CASSRRQEEVQETQYF.

The chain links TRBV7-8 to TRBJ2-1, with 11 nucleotides matching TRBD2. The V gene's germline CDR1 is SGHVS and CDR2 FQNEAQ. This CDR3 is built from 14 residues. The ends lost 6 bases at V and 6 bases at J; junction bases unmatched: 4. DNA for the CDR3: TGTGCCAGCAGAGGGACTAGCGGACCCAATGAGCAGTTCTTC. It yields the protein CASRGTSGPNEQFF.

This clonotype was observed a handful of times. The rearrangement links TRBV28 to TRBJ2-2; TRBD2 matches at 7 bases. The CDR3 runs 16 residues. Germline V gives CDR1 MDHEN, CDR2 SYDVKM. Unmatched junction bases numbered 12, after V lost 7 bases and J lost 4 bases. As DNA, the CDR3 is TGTGCCAGCACCGAAAGTGCTAGCGGATCCACCGGGGAGCTGTTTTTT. This sequence encodes CASTESASGSTGELFF.

This clonotype occurred a few times. Here the CDR3 DNA reads TGTGCCAGCAAGGGTAATAGCGGGGGAGAGAACACCGGGGAGCTGTTTTTT. Amino acid sequence: CASKGNSGGENTGELFF. The genes are TRBV12-3 or TRBV12-4 and TRBJ2-2; 9 bases are shared with TRBD2. J gave up 1 base and V 7 bases, and 10 bases lay outside the gene matches. This CDR3 has 17 amino acids.

V gene TRBV7-6 combines with J gene TRBJ2-7; TRBD1 aligns across 7 bases. Trimming removed 5 bases from V and 4 bases from J; junction bases left unmatched: 8. Per germline, CDR1 SGHVS and CDR2 FNYEAQ. The CDR3 length is 14 residues. The CDR3 is CASSNPGGRYEQYF. CDR3 nucleotide sequence: TGTGCCAGCAGCAACCCAGGGGGTCGTTACGAGCAGTACTTC.

The J gene is TRBJ2-7, the V gene TRBV18; TRBD1 aligns across 9 bases. V shed 0 bases and J 2 bases; nucleotides not matched to a gene: 5. CDR1 KGHSH and CDR2 LQKENI come from the germline V gene. The CDR3 covers 16 residues. The CDR3 is CASSPPSGTGTYEQYF. CDR3 nucleotides: TGTGCCAGCTCACCACCTTCCGGGACAGGGACCTACGAGCAGTACTTC.

This chain connects TRBV12-3 or TRBV12-4 to TRBJ2-1; 13 bases agree with TRBD2. This CDR3 is 20 amino acids long. Losses at the gene ends were 4 bases for V and 9 bases for J; bases not matched to a gene: 21. CDR3 in amino acids: CASSYPLDPTSGRAGGEQFF. The CDR3 region has the DNA TGTGCCAGCAGTTACCCCCTTGACCCTACTAGCGGGAGGGCCGGGGGTGAGCAGTTCTTC.

This clonotype was detected many times. The chain joins TRBV7-2 to TRBJ2-1; 8 nucleotides line up with TRBD2. Germline V gene sequence: CDR1 SGHTA, CDR2 FQGNSA. Trimming cost V 7 bases and J 10 bases; bases outside gene matches: 27. This CDR3 contains 19 residues. The CDR3 spells CASTASGRRGGSGSREQFF. The CDR3 nucleotides are TGTGCCAGCACCGCTAGCGGACGACGGGGGGGGAGCGGGAGCAGGGAGCAGTTCTTC.